This T cell receptor beta chain was identified in a study of T cells in Graves' hyperthyroidism and ophthalmopathy (dated by TCRdb to the late 2010s). Context from the whole study: Peripheral blood samples were taken at the time of initial diagnosis, prior to any treatment. TCR V-J signatures able to tell the groups apart were searched for in a discovery cohort of 90 to 100 patients, of whom around 43 had Graves' ophthalmopathy and under 65 had stable Graves' hyperthyroidism. An independent validation cohort of under 20 hyperthyroidism patients and roughly 16 patients who later progressed to ophthalmopathy tested prospective prediction of ophthalmopathy. The 80 to 100 discovery patients were randomly divided into training and test sets at a 7:3 ratio. In addition, the study compared T-cell repertoires in thyroid tissue and in blood from five or six Graves' hyperthyroidism patients. After sampling, hyperthyroidism patients received methimazole starting at 30 mg daily, and ophthalmopathy patients received high-dose intravenous methylprednisolone. The paper reports TCR Vbeta CDR3 sequencing of approximately 140 peripheral blood samples: some 44 ophthalmopathy, roughly 74 hyperthyroidism and roughly 17 progressor patients.

This clonotype was seen repeatedly, ten times or more. Its antigen is still unknown. No much larger clone is present one base from it, and per-base qualities are unavailable. A patient counted as having stable Graves' hyperthyroidism if no progression to ophthalmopathy occurred over 18 months of follow-up. Hyperthyroidism patients were newly diagnosed, had a disease duration of under 2 months, and were aged 18 to 65 years. The study excluded patients with uncontrolled infections, other autoimmune diseases, pregnancy or lactation. Clinical symptoms, serum thyroxine and TRAb, thyroid ultrasound, and orbital computed tomography formed the basis for the diagnoses. PBMCs were separated from roughly 9.6 ml of fresh peripheral blood using Ficoll-Paque density gradient centrifugation. Total RNA was extracted with Trizol reagent, and quality was checked on an Agilent 2100 Bioanalyzer. The paper's findings and limits, for the study overall: In cross-validation, a model built on a 13 V-J signature told ophthalmopathy apart from stable hyperthyroidism with under 90% sensitivity and roughly 83% specificity, and in testing the same model reached 80%/75%. Blood samples also contained most of the expanded thyroid clonotypes (frequency above 0.001), which suggests that blood repertoires may reflect thyroid immune responses. No statistical method was used to fix the sample size in advance, and group allocation was not hidden from the investigators. In validation, the model predicted progression to ophthalmopathy with approximately 69% sensitivity and 72% to 85% specificity, a median of roughly seven months before onset.

CDR1 DFQATT and CDR2 SNEGSKA are derived from the germline V gene (reference sequence). Its CDR3 holds 13 amino acids, cysteine through phenylalanine. Only CDR3 DNA remains: 39 bases, in frame from the first base. V is shortened by 4 bases, J by 0 bases, and the region joining them spans 9 bases. The TCR beta CDR3 regions were amplified from the RNA transcripts. A first-round RT-PCR of the TCR CDR3 used the HTBI primer set with the Qiagen OneStep RT-PCR kit. A second multiplex PCR round built the libraries, followed by size selection and purification. Sequencing of the libraries was done on an Illumina HiSeq2000 using paired-end 100 bp reads. Under the source paper's analysis protocol: SOAPnuke was used to process the raw data, throwing out any read that contained adapters or uncalled bases, had a mean Phred below 15, or lacked an exact constant-primer or identifier match. High-quality paired reads were merged using COPE v1.2.5, and each unique nucleotide sequence was defined as a clonotype. Clonotypes were aligned to IMGT TRBV, TRBD and TRBJ reference segments using MiTCR v1.1. Only V-J combinations with frequency above 0.0001, covering approximately 99% of repertoires, were analysed. The TCS score was defined as F50 (clonal expansion) divided by E x V (chaos), with BLOSUM62-based TCRdist calculated between CDR3 peptides within each V-J. Welch's t-statistics and random forest reduced around 520 V-J features to around 14, which were used in a naive Bayes classifier (R e1071). Thyroid-blood repertoire similarity was quantified with the Morisita-Horn index. TCRdb trimmed public reads at Q25 via fastp, called clones via MiXCR and kept in-frame beta chains. Every distinct CDR3 protein forms one entry, paired with its most common genes and DNA. TCRdb's processing, not the study's, gives the V and J calls here. For this sample there are around 720,000 distinct CDR3 sequences; just over 35% appear just once. 30% to 40% of the sample is in the top ten clones.

This TCR derives from a woman aged 40-49 years with Graves' hyperthyroidism. The sample consisted of blood. The rearranged chain carries TRBV20-1 and TRBJ2-5, with TRBD1 tentatively as D gene (5 bases match). The DNA reads TGCAGTGCTACTACAGGCTACCAAGAGACCCAGTACTTC. This translates into CSATTGYQETQYF.